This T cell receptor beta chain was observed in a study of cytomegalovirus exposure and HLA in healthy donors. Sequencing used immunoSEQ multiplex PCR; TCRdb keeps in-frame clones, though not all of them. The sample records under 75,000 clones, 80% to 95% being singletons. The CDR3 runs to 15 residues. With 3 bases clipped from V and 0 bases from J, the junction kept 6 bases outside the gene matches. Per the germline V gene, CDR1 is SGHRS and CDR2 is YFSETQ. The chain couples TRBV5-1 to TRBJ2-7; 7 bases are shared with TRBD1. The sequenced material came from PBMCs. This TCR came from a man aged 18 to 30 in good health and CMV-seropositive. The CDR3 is CASSSRQGSSYEQYF. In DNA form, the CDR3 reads TGCGCCAGCAGCTCGAGACAGGGTAGCTCCTACGAGCAGTACTTC.